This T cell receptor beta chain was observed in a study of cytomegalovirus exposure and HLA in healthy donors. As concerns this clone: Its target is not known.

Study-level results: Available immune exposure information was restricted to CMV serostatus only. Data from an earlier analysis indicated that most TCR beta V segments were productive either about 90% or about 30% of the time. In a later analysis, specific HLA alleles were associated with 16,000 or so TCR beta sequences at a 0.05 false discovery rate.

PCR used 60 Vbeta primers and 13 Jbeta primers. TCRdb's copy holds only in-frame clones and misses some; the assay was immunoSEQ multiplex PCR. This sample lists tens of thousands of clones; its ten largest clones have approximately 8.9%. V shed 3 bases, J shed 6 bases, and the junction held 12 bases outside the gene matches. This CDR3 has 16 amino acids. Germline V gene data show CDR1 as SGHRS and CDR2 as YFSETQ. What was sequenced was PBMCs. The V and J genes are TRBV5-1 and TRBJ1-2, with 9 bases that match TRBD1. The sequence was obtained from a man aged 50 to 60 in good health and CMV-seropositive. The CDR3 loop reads CASSSIAGTGSDGYTF. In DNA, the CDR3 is TGCGCCAGCAGCTCTATAGCAGGGACAGGGAGCGATGGCTACACCTTC.